Listed below are T cell receptor beta chains from one sample, sequenced in a study of circulating tumor DNA in untreated peripheral T-cell lymphoma. Clones were sequenced by immunoSEQ multiplex PCR, and TCRdb holds only the in-frame ones, with some missing. The data hold a few hundred clones, with approximately 81% observed a single time. Sequenced material: cell-free DNA from blood serum. These receptors were taken from a human donor with peripheral T-cell lymphoma. Both conserved end residues are part of each CDR3. The D gene is left open where the match is weak. Not all rows give a size; the values are once, few, many and, for expanded clones, a class.

clone_size,d_call,j_call,v_call,cdr3_length,cdr3_aa,cdr3_nt
NA,TRBD2,TRBJ2-5,TRBV18,15,CASSPPTSGQETQYF,TGTGCCAGCTCACCACCGACTAGCGGCCAAGAGACCCAGTACTTC
few,NA,TRBJ2-3,TRBV5-4,13,CASSLKGEDTQYF,TGTGCCAGCAGCTTGAAGGGGGAAGATACGCAGTATTTT
NA,NA,TRBJ2-5,TRBV7-2,13,CASSSRVVETQYF,TGTGCCAGCAGCTCTCGGGTGGTGGAGACCCAGTACTTC
NA,NA,TRBJ1-1,TRBV6-5,11,CASSYASEAFF,TGTGCCAGCAGTTACGCGTCTGAAGCTTTCTTT
NA,NA,TRBJ2-3,TRBV19,13,CASSIGSEDTQYF,TGTGCCAGTAGTATAGGGTCAGAAGATACGCAGTATTTT
NA,NA,TRBJ1-2,TRBV19,13,CASSKGPGKSYTF,TGTGCCAGTAGTAAAGGACCGGGAAAAAGCTACACCTTC
NA,NA,TRBJ2-4,TRBV14,15,CASSQEGQAWNIQYF,TGTGCCAGCAGCCAAGAGGGCCAGGCTTGGAACATTCAGTACTTC
few,TRBD1,TRBJ1-6,TRBV5-4,15,CASSQGTVYNSPLHF,TGTGCCAGCAGCCAAGGGACAGTCTATAATTCACCCCTCCACTTT
NA,TRBD1,TRBJ2-7,TRBV29-1,14,CSVNTGVEKYEQYF,TGCAGCGTAAACACAGGGGTGGAAAAGTACGAGCAGTACTTC
NA,TRBD2,TRBJ2-3,TRBV7-6,18,CASSSPAGDLFFTDTQYF,TGTGCCAGCAGCTCCCCGGCGGGGGACTTGTTTTTCACAGATACGCAGTATTTT
NA,NA,TRBJ2-7,TRBV18,14,CASSSNTRTSEQYF,TGTGCCAGCTCATCGAACACTAGGACCTCCGAGCAGTACTTC
NA,NA,TRBJ1-2,TRBV28,12,CASSPRAYGYTF,TGTGCCAGCAGTCCACGGGCCTATGGCTACACCTTC
NA,TRBD1,TRBJ2-2,TRBV29-1,15,CSVGGGTGVTGELFF,TGCAGCGTTGGGGGTGGGACAGGGGTCACCGGGGAGCTGTTTTTT
once,NA,TRBJ1-6,TRBV27,15,CASSLTKWAYSPLHF,TGTGCCAGCAGTTTGACCAAGTGGGCCTATTCACCCCTCCACTTT
NA,NA,TRBJ1-1,TRBV11-3,16,CASSLVFGPLNTEAFF,TGTGCCAGCAGCTTAGTTTTCGGGCCGTTGAACACTGAAGCTTTCTTT
NA,NA,TRBJ2-3,TRBV29-1,15,CSVDPLSGFGDTQYF,TGCAGCGTTGATCCATTATCGGGGTTCGGAGATACGCAGTATTTT
few,NA,TRBJ1-6,TRBV19,14,CASIGPSGHSPLHF,TGTGCCAGTATTGGGCCGAGCGGGCATTCACCCCTCCACTTT
NA,NA,TRBJ2-2,TRBV9,15,CASSVVQANTGELFF,TGTGCCAGCAGCGTAGTACAGGCGAACACCGGGGAGCTGTTTTTT
NA,TRBD1,TRBJ2-2,TRBV29-1,15,CSVGGGTGVTGELFF,TGCAGCGTTGGGGGGGGGACAGGGGTCACCGGGGAGCTGTTTTTT
NA,TRBD1,TRBJ2-7,TRBV30,16,CAWSPGEQGAVYEQYF,TGTGCCTGGAGCCCTGGGGAACAGGGGGCCGTCTACGAGCAGTACTTC
few,TRBD1,TRBJ1-1,TRBV7-9,12,CASNSGGTEAFF,TGTGCCAGCAATTCAGGGGGCACTGAAGCTTTCTTT
NA,NA,TRBJ2-7,TRBV6-6,13,CASSYDSFYEQYF,TGTGCCAGCAGTTACGACAGCTTCTACGAGCAGTACTTC